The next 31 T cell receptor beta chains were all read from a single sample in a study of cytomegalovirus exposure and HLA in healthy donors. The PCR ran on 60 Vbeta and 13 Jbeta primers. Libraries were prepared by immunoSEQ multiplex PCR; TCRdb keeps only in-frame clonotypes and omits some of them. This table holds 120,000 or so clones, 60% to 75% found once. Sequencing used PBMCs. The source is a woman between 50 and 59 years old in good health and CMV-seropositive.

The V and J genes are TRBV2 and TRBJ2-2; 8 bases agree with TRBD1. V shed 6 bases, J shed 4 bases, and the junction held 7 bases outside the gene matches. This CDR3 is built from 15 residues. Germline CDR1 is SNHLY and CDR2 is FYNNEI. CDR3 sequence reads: CASSRDRSPTGELFF. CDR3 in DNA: TGTGCCAGCAGCCGGGACAGGTCACCCACCGGGGAGCTGTTTTTT.

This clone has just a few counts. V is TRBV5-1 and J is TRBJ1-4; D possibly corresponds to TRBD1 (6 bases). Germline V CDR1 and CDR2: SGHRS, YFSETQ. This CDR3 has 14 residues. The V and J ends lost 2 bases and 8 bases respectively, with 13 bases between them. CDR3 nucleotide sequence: TGCGCCAGCAGCTTCCAGGGGCGCCAGGAAAAACTGTTTTTT. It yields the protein CASSFQGRQEKLFF.

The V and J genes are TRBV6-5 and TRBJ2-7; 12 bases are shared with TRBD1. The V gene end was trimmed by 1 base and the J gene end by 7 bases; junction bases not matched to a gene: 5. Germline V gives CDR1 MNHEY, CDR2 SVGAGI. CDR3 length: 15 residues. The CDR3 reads CASSYLGQGAWEQYF. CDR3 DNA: TGTGCCAGCAGTTACTTGGGACAGGGGGCCTGGGAGCAGTACTTC.

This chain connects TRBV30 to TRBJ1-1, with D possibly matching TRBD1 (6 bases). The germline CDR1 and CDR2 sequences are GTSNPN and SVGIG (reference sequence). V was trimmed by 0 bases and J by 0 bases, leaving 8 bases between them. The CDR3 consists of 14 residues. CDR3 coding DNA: TGTGCCTGGAGTGTAGGACAGCTGAACACTGAAGCTTTCTTT. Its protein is CAWSVGQLNTEAFF.

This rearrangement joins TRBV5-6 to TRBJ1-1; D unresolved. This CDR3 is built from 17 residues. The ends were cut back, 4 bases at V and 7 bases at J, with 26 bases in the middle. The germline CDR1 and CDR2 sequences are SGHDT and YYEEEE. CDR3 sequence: CASSRDWEVSRSFEAFF. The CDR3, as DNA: TGTGCCAGCAGCCGGGATTGGGAGGTCTCCCGTTCCTTTGAAGCTTTCTTT. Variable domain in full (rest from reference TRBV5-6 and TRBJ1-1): DAGVTQSPTHLIKTRGQQVTLRCSPKSGHDTVSWYQQALGQGPQFIFQYYEEEERQRGNFPDRFSGHQFPNYSSELNVNALLLGDSALYLCASSRDWEVSRSFEAFFGQGTRLTVV.

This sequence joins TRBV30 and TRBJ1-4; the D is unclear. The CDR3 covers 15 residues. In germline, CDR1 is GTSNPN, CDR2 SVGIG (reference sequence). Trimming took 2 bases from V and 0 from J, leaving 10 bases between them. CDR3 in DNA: TGTGCCTGGAGTTCAGTGTCTGCAACTAATGAAAAACTGTTTTTT. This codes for CAWSSVSATNEKLFF.

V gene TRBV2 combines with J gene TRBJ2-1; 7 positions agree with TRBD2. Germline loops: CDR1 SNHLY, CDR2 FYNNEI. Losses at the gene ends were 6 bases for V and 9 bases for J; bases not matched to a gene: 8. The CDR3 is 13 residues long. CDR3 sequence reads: CASSLGGEGEQFF. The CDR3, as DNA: TGTGCCAGCAGCCTGGGGGGGGAGGGTGAGCAGTTCTTC.

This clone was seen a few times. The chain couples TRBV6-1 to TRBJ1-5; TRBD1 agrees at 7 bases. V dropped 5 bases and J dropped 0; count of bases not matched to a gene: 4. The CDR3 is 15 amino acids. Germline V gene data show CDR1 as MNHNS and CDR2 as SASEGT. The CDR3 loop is CASSFQGDSNQPQHF. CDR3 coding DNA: TGTGCCAGCAGTTTCCAGGGGGATAGCAATCAGCCCCAGCATTTT.

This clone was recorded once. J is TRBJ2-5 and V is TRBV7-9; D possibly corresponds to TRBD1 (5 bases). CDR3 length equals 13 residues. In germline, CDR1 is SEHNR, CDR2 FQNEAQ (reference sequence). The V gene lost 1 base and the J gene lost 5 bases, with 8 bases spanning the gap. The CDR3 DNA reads TGTGCCAGCAGCTTAGGACAGTACGAGACCCAGTACTTC. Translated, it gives CASSLGQYETQYF.

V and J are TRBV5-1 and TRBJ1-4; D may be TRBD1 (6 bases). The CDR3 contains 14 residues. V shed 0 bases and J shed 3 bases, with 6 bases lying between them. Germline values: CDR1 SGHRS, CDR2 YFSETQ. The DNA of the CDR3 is TGCGCCAGCAGCTTGGGACAGGCTAATGAAAAACTGTTTTTT. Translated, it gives CASSLGQANEKLFF.

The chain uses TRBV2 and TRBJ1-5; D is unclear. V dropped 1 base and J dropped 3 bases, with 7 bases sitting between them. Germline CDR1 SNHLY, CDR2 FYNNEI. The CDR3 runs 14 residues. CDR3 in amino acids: CASSEVSFNQPQHF. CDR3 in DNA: TGTGCCAGCAGTGAAGTAAGCTTCAATCAGCCCCAGCATTTT.

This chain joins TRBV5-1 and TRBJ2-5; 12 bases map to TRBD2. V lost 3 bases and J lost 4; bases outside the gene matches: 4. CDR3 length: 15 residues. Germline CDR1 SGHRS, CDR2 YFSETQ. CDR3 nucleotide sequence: TGCGCCAGCAGCTCTAGCGGGGGGGCCGGAGAGACCCAGTACTTC. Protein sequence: CASSSSGGAGETQYF.

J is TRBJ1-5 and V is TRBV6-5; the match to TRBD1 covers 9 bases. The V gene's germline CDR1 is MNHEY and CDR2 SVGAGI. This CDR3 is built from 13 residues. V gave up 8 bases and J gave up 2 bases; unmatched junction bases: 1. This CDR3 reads CASRDRGNQPQHF. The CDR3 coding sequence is TGTGCCAGCCGGGACAGGGGCAATCAGCCCCAGCATTTT.

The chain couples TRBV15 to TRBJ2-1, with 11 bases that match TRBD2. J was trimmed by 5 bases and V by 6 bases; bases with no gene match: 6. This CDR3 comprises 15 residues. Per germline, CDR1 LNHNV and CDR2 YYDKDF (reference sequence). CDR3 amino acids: CATRSGLAANNEQFF. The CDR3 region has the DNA TGTGCCACCAGATCGGGACTAGCGGCTAACAATGAGCAGTTCTTC. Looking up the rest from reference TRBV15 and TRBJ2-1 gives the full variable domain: DAMVIQNPRYQVTQFGKPVTLSCSQTLNHNVMYWYQQKSSQAPKLLFHYYDKDFNNEADTPDNFQSRRPNTSFCFLDIRSPGLGDTAMYLCATRSGLAANNEQFFGPGTRLTVL.

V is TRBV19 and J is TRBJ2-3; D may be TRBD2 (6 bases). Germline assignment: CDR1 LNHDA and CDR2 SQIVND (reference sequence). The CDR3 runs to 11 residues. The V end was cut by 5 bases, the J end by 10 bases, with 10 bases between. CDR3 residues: CASSPGGAQYF. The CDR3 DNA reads TGTGCCAGTAGTCCCGGCGGGGCGCAGTATTTT.

The CDR3 bases are TGTGCCAGAAGCTTGGAAGGTGGGCCCCACGAGCAGTACTTC. Protein product: CARSLEGGPHEQYF. The chain uses TRBV5-3 and TRBJ2-7; D uncertain. TRBV5-3 is an ORF for which the function is uncertain. The CDR3 is made up of 14 amino acids. The ends were cut back, 0 bases at V and 5 bases at J, with 12 bases in the middle.

The CDR3 nucleotides are TGTGCCACCCGTACAGGCGGCTCGTCCTACGAGCAGTACTTC. The encoded protein is CATRTGGSSYEQYF. The chain employs TRBV27 and TRBJ2-7, with D possibly being TRBD1 (5 bases). The germline gives CDR1 MNHEY, CDR2 SMNVEV (reference sequence). The CDR3 runs 14 residues. Between the trimmed V and J ends, which lost 10 bases and 1 base, there was a span of 17 bases.

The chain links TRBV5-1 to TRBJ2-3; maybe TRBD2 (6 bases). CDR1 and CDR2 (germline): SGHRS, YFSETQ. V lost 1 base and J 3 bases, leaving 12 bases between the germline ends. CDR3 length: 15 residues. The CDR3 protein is CASSLYGGLTDTQYF. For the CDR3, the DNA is TGCGCCAGCAGCTTGTACGGGGGACTTACAGATACGCAGTATTTT.

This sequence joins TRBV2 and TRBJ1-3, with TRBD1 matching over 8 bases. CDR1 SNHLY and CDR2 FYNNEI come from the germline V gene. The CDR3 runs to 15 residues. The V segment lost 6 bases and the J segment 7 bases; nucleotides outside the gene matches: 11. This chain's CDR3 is CASRDRASGGNTIYF. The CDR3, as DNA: TGTGCCAGCAGGGACAGGGCGTCTGGTGGGAACACCATATATTTT.

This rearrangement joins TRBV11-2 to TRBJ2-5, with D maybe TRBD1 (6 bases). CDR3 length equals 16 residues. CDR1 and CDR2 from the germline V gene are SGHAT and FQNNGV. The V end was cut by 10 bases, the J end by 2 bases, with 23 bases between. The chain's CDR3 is CATSESLQGLQETQYF. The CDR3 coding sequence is TGTGCCACCTCCGAATCCCTTCAGGGGCTTCAAGAGACCCAGTACTTC.

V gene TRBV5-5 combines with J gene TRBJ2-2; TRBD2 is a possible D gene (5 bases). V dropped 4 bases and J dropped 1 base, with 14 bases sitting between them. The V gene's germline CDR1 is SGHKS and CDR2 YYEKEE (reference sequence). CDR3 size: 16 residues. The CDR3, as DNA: TGTGCCAGCAGCCGGACTCCCGCGTTGAACACCGGGGAGCTGTTTTTT. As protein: CASSRTPALNTGELFF.

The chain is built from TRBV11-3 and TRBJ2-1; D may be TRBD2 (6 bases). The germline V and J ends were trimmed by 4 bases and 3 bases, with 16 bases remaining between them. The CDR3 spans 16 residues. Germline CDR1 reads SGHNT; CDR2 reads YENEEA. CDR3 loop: CASSSDLAGNYNEQFF. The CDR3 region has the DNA TGTGCCAGCAGCTCCGACCTCGCGGGGAACTACAATGAGCAGTTCTTC.

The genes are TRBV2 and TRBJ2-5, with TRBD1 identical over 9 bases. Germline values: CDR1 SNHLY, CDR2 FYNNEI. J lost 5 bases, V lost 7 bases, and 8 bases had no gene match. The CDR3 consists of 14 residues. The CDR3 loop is CASIRTGVQETQYF. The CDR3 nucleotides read TGTGCCAGCATCAGGACAGGGGTTCAGGAGACCCAGTACTTC. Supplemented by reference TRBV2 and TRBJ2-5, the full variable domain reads EPEVTQTPSHQVTQMGQEVILRCVPISNHLYFYWYRQILGQKVEFLVSFYNNEISEKSEIFDDQFSVERPDGSNFTLKIRSTKLEDSAMYFCASIRTGVQETQYFGPGTRLLVL.

Written as DNA, the CDR3 is TGTGCCAGCAGTGACGGGGCAGACTATGGCTACACCTTC. Amino acids: CASSDGADYGYTF. This chain links TRBV6-4 with TRBJ1-2; tentative D call: TRBD1 (5 bases). Between the trimmed V and J ends, which lost 2 bases and 3 bases, there was a span of 7 bases. The germline CDR1 and CDR2 sequences are MRHNA and SNTAGT. This CDR3 is 13 amino acids long.

The CDR3 region has the DNA TGTGCCTGGAGTGTACTAGCGGGGGTGAGTGAGCAGTACTTC. Translated: CAWSVLAGVSEQYF. The rearrangement joins TRBV30 to TRBJ2-7, with TRBD2 identical over 11 bases. This CDR3 contains 14 residues. J was trimmed by 7 bases and V by 0 bases; bases with no gene match: 5. Looked up from germline, CDR1 is GTSNPN and CDR2 is SVGIG (reference sequence). The full variable domain, rest sourced from reference TRBV30 and TRBJ2-7, is SQTIHQWPATLVQPVGSPLSLECTVEGTSNPNLYWYRQAAGRGLQLLFYSVGIGQISSEVPQNLSASRPQDRQFILSSKKLLLSDSGFYLCAWSVLAGVSEQYFGPGTRLTVT.

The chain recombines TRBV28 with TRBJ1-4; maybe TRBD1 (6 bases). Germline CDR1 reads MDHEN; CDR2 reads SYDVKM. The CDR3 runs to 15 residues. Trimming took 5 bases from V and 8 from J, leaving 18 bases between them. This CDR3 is CASSPHETGGEKLFF. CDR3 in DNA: TGTGCCAGCAGTCCCCACGAGACAGGAGGAGAAAAACTGTTTTTT.

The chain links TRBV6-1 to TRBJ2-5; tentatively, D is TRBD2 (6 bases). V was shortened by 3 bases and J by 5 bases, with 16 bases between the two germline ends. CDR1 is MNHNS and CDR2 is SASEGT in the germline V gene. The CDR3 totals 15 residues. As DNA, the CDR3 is TGTGCCAGCAGTGAGGGGTGGAGGGGTTGGGAGACCCAGTACTTC. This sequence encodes CASSEGWRGWETQYF.

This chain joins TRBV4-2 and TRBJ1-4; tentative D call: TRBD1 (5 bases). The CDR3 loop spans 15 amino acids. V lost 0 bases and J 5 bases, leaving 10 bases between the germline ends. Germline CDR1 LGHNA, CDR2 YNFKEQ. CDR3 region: CASSQDYGGNEKLFF. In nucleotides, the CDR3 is TGTGCCAGCAGCCAAGATTATGGGGGGAATGAAAAACTGTTTTTT.

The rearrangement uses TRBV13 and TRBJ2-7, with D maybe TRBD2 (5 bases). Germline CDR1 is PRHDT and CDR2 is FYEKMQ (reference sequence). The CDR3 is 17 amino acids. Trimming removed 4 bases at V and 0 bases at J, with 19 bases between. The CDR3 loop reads CASSSPRGAGSSYEQYF. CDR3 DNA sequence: TGTGCCAGCAGCTCCCCCCGAGGTGCGGGTAGCTCCTACGAGCAGTACTTC.

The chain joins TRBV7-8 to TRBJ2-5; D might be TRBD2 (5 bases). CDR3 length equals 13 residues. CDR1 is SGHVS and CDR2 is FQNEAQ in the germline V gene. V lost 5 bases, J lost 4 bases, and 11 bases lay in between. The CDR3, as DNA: TGTGCCAGCAGCCCTGGGAGCGGAGAGACCCAGTACTTC. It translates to CASSPGSGETQYF.

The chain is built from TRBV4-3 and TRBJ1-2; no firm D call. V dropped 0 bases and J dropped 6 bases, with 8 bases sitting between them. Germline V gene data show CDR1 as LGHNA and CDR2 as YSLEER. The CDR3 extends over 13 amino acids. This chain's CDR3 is CASSQDGVDGYTF. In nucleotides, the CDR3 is TGCGCCAGCAGCCAAGATGGAGTAGATGGCTACACCTTC.